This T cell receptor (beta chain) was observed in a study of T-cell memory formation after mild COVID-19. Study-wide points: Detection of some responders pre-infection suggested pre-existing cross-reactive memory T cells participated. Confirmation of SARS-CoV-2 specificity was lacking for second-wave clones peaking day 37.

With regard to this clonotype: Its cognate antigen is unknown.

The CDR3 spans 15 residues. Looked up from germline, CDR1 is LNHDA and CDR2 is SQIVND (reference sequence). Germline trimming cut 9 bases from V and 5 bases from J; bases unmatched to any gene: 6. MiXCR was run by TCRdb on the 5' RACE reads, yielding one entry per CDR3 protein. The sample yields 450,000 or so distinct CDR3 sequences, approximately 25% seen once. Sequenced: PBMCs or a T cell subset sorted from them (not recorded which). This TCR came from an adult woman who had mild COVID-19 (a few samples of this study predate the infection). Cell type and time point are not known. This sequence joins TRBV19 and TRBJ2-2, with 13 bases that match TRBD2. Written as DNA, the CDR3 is TGTGCCAGCCTATCACTAGCGGGAGGGACCGGGGAGCTGTTTTTT. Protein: CASLSLAGGTGELFF.